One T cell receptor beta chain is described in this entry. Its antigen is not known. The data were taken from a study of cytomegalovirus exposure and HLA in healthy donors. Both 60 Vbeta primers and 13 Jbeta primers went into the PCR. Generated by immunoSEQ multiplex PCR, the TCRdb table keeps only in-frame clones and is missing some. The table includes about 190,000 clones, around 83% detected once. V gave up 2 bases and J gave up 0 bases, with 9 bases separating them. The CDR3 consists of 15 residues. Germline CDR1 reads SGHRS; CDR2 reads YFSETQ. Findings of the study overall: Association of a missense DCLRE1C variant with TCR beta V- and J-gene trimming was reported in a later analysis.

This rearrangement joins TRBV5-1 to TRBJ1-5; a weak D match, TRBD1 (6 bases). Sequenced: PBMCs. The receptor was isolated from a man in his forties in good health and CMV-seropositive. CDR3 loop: CASSLAGHSNQPQHF. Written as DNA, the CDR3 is TGCGCCAGCAGCTTAGCGGGACATAGCAATCAGCCCCAGCATTTT.